The 11 T cell receptor beta chains given below trace back to one sample, sequenced in a study of cytomegalovirus exposure and HLA in healthy donors. Primers included in the PCR were 60 Vbeta and 13 Jbeta primers. The repertoire was sequenced with immunoSEQ multiplex PCR; TCRdb's copy has only in-frame clones and lacks some. The sample has some 70,000 clones, roughly 82% seen once; the top ten hold 1.9%. Sequences were obtained from PBMCs. These receptors all stem from a man aged 18-30 years in good health and CMV-seronegative.

Points on this clone: This CDR3 fails to terminate in the conserved phenylalanine or tryptophan, so it likely reflects a read error. The genes are TRBV28 and TRBJ1-5; D is uncertain. The CDR3 loop spans 13 amino acids. V lost 2 bases and J lost 0, with 2 bases in between. Germline CDR1 and CDR2: MDHEN and SYDVKM. The CDR3: CASSLNSNQPQHL. The DNA for the CDR3 is TGTGCCAGCAGTTTAAATAGCAATCAGCCCCAGCATCTT.

J is TRBJ2-3 and V is TRBV5-1; D possibly corresponds to TRBD2 (5 bases). The germline V gene has CDR1 SGHRS and CDR2 YFSETQ. Trimming left V 0 bases short and J 0 bases short, with 8 bases between. This CDR3 is built from 15 residues. CDR3 sequence (DNA): TGCGCCAGCAGCTTGGAGCGGACTAGCACAGATACGCAGTATTTT. It is translated as CASSLERTSTDTQYF.

The V gene is TRBV4-1, the J gene TRBJ2-1; 10 nucleotides line up with TRBD2. With 7 bases clipped from V and 3 bases from J, the junction kept 6 bases outside the gene matches. The CDR3 totals 15 residues. CDR1 and CDR2 from the germline V gene are MGHRA and YSYEKL. CDR3 residues: CASKWRTSGYNEQFF. CDR3 sequence (DNA): TGCGCCAGCAAGTGGAGGACTAGCGGCTACAATGAGCAGTTCTTC.

The chain combines TRBV5-6 with TRBJ2-7; possibly TRBD2 for D (5 bases). V lost 0 bases to trimming and J lost 6 bases, with 10 bases between them. Per the germline V gene, CDR1 is SGHDT and CDR2 is YYEEEE. The CDR3 consists of 13 residues. CDR3 sequence reads: CASSLAGLREQYF. The CDR3 region has the DNA TGTGCCAGCAGCTTGGCTGGACTCCGCGAGCAGTACTTC.

Written as DNA, the CDR3 is TGTGCCAGCAGTTACCCGGCAAACGGGGAAGCTTTCTTT. This gives the protein CASSYPANGEAFF. V and J are TRBV6-5 and TRBJ1-1; D is unresolved. Germline values: CDR1 MNHEY, CDR2 SVGAGI. CDR3 length: 13 residues. The ends were cut back, 2 bases at V and 8 bases at J, with 12 bases in the middle.

The chain has TRBV28 and TRBJ2-3; TRBD2 aligns across 7 bases. Germline V gives CDR1 MDHEN, CDR2 SYDVKM. With 4 bases clipped from V and 4 bases from J, the junction kept 2 bases outside the gene matches. The CDR3 extends over 13 amino acids. The CDR3 is CASSSRGADTQYF. The DNA for the CDR3 is TGTGCCAGCAGTTCACGGGGGGCAGATACGCAGTATTTT. The full variable domain, completed using reference TRBV28 and TRBJ2-3, is DVKVTQSSRYLVKRTGEKVFLECVQDMDHENMFWYRQDPGLGLRLIYFSYDVKMKEKGDIPEGYSVSREKKERFSLILESASTNQTSMYLCASSSRGADTQYFGPGTRLTVL.

This clone appeared a few times. This chain uses TRBV4-3 with TRBJ1-1, with a possible D match to TRBD1 (6 bases). This CDR3 comprises 16 residues. Trimming took 3 bases from V and 2 from J, leaving 16 bases between them. Germline CDR1 and CDR2: LGHNA and YSLEER. The CDR3 DNA sequence: TGCGCCAGCAGCCAGAATCCACAGGGTTTAAACACTGAAGCTTTCTTT. Protein: CASSQNPQGLNTEAFF.

The chain employs TRBV28 and TRBJ2-1; 13 bases match TRBD2. Per germline, CDR1 MDHEN and CDR2 SYDVKM. This CDR3 contains 15 residues. The junction had 5 bases not matched to a gene; V was cut back by 4 bases and J by 8 bases. The CDR3 DNA follows: TGTGCCAGCAGTTCCCGGACTAGCGGGGGCGATGAGCAGTTCTTC. Protein sequence: CASSSRTSGGDEQFF.

The chain employs TRBV25-1 and TRBJ2-7; D possibly corresponds to TRBD2 (5 bases). The V and J ends lost 1 base and 3 bases respectively, with 13 bases between them. The length of the CDR3 is 15 residues. Germline assignment: CDR1 MGHDK and CDR2 SYGVNS. CDR3 sequence (DNA): TGTGCCAGCAGTGAATCGAAGGGAGTCATCTACGAGCAGTACTTC. Translation gives CASSESKGVIYEQYF.

The V gene is TRBV5-4, the J gene TRBJ1-4; 9 positions agree with TRBD1. The germline V gene encodes CDR1 SGHNT and CDR2 YYREEE (reference sequence). The CDR3 is made up of 16 amino acids. V lost 4 bases to trimming and J lost 5 bases; unmatched junction nucleotides: 9. CDR3 region: CASSQFRDRENEKLFF. CDR3 DNA sequence: TGTGCCAGCAGCCAATTCCGGGACAGGGAGAATGAAAAACTGTTTTTT. The whole variable domain, remainder taken from reference TRBV5-4 and TRBJ1-4, is ETGVTQSPTHLIKTRGQQVTLRCSSQSGHNTVSWYQQALGQGPQFIFQYYREEENGRGNFPPRFSGLQFPNYSSELNVNALELDDSALYLCASSQFRDRENEKLFFGSGTQLSVL.

This chain uses TRBV7-3 with TRBJ2-6, with TRBD1 identical over 8 bases. The germline CDR1 and CDR2 sequences are SGHTA and FQGTGA. Trimming cost V 2 bases and J 2 bases; bases outside gene matches: 8. This CDR3 is 18 amino acids long. CDR3 in amino acids: CASSLRITGGTGANVLTF. CDR3 nucleotides: TGTGCCAGCAGCTTACGCATCACAGGGGGTACTGGGGCCAACGTCCTGACTTTC.